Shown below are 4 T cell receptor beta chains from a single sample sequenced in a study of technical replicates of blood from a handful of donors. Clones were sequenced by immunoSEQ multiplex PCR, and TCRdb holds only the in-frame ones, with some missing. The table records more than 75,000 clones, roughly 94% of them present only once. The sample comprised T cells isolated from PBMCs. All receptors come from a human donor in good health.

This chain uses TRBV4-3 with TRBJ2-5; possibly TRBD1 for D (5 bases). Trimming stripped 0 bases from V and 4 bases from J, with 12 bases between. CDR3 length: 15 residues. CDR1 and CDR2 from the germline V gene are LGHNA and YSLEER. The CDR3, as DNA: TGCGCCAGCAGCCAAGAACGTAGGGGTGGAGAGACCCAGTACTTC. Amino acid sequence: CASSQERRGGETQYF.

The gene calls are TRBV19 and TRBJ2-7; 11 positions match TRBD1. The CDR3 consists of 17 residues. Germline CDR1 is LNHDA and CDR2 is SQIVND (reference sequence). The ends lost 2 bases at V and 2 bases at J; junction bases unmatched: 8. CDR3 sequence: CASSIIFGTGGTYEQYF. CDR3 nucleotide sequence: TGTGCCAGTAGTATAATTTTTGGGACAGGGGGAACCTACGAGCAGTACTTC.

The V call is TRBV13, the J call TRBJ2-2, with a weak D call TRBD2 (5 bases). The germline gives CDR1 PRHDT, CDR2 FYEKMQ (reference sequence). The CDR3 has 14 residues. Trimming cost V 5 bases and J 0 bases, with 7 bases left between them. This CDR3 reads CASSPLANTGELFF. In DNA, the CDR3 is TGTGCCAGCAGCCCACTAGCGAACACCGGGGAGCTGTTTTTT.

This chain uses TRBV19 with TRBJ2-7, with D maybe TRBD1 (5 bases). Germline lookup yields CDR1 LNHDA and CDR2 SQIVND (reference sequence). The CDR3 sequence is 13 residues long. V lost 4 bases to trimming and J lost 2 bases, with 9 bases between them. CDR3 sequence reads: CASSTGHPYEQYF. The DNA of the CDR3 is TGTGCCAGTAGTACTGGACACCCCTACGAGCAGTACTTC.